This T cell receptor (beta chain) was retrieved from a study of graft-versus-host responses after intestinal transplantation. Worth noting for this clone: Its antigen remains unidentified.

Using immunoSEQ multiplex PCR, the repertoire was profiled, and TCRdb retains in-frame clones only, with some absent. The data contain tens of thousands of clones, 91% of them seen just once; the ten biggest clones take up approximately 0.1%. Germline assignment: CDR1 MGHRA and CDR2 YSYEKL. CDR3 size: 17 residues. After removal of 4 bases from V and 5 bases from J, the junction contained 5 bases not matched to a gene. Source: unstimulated CD4+ T cells sorted from spleen or lymph node cells, taken before intestinal transplant. V gene TRBV4-1 combines with J gene TRBJ2-1; TRBD2 matches 16 bases. This TCR came from a human donor who received an intestinal transplant. CDR3 residues: CASSRPGLAGGNNEQFF. The CDR3, as DNA: TGCGCCAGCAGCCGACCGGGACTAGCGGGGGGGAACAATGAGCAGTTCTTC.